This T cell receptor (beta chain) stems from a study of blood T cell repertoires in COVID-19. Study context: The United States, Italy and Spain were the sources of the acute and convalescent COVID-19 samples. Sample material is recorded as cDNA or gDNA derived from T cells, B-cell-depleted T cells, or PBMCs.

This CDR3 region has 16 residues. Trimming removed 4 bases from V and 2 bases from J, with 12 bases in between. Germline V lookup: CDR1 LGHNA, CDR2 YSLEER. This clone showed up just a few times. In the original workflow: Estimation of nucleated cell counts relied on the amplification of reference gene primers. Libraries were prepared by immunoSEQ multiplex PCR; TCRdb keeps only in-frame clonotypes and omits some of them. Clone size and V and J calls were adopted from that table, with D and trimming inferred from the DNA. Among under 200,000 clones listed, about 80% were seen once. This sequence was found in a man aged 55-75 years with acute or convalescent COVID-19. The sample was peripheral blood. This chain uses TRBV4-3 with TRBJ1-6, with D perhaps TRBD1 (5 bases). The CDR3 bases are TGCGCCAGCAGCCGCCAAGTAGGGGCCTATAATTCACCCCTCCACTTT. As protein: CASSRQVGAYNSPLHF.